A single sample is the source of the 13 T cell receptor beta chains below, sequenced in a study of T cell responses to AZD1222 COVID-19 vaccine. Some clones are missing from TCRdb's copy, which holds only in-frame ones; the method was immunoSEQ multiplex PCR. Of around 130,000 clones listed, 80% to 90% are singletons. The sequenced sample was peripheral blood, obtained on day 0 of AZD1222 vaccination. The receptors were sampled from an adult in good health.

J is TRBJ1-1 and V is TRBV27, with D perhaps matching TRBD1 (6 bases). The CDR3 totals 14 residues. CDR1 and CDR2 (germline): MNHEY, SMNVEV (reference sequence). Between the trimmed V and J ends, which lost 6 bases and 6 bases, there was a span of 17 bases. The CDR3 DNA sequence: TGTGCCAGCAGGGGGGCGGGGGAGACCGCTGAAGCTTTCTTT. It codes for CASRGAGETAEAFF.

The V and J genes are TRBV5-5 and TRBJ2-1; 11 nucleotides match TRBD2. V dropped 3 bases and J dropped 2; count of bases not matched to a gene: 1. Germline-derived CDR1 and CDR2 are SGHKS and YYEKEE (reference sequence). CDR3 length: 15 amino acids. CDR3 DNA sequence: TGTGCCAGCAGCTATAGCGGGAGGGCCTACAATGAGCAGTTCTTC. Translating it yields CASSYSGRAYNEQFF.

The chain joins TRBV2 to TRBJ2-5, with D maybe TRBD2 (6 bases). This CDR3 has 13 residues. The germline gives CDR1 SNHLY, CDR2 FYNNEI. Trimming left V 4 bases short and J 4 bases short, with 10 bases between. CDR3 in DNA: TGTGCCAGCAGTGTCGGAGGGGTAGAGACCCAGTACTTC. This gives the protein CASSVGGVETQYF. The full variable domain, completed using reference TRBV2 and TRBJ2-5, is EPEVTQTPSHQVTQMGQEVILRCVPISNHLYFYWYRQILGQKVEFLVSFYNNEISEKSEIFDDQFSVERPDGSNFTLKIRSTKLEDSAMYFCASSVGGVETQYFGPGTRLLVL.

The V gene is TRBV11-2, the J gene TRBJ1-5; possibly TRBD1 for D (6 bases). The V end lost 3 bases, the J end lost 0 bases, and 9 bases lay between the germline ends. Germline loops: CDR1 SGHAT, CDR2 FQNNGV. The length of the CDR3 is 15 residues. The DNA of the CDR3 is TGTGCCAGCAGCTTCGGGACACATAGCAATCAGCCCCAGCATTTT. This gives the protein CASSFGTHSNQPQHF.

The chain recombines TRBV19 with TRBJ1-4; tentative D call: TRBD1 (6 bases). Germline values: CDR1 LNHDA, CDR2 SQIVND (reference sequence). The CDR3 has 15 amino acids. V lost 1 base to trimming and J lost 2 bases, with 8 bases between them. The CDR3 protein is CASSIAGATNEKLFF. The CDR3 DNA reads TGTGCCAGTAGTATAGCAGGGGCGACTAATGAAAAACTGTTTTTT.

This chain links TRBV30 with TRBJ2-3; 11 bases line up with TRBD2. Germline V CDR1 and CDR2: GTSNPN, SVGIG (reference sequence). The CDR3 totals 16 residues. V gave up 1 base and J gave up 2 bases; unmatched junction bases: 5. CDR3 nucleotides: TGTGCCTGGAGTGCATTTAGCGGGAGGGTCACAGATACGCAGTATTTT. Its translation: CAWSAFSGRVTDTQYF.

The CDR3 here is CASSWAGNTEAFF. CDR3 sequence (DNA): TGTGCCAGCAGCTGGGCGGGGAACACTGAAGCTTTCTTT. This chain connects TRBV21-1 to TRBJ1-1. TRBV21-1 is labeled a pseudogene. The CDR3 totals 13 residues.

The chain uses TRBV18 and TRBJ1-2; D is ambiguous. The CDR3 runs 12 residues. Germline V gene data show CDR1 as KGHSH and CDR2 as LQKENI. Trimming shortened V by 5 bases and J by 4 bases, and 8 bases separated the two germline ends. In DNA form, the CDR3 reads TGTGCCAGCTCAGAGGAGAGCTATGGCTACACCTTC. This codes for CASSEESYGYTF.

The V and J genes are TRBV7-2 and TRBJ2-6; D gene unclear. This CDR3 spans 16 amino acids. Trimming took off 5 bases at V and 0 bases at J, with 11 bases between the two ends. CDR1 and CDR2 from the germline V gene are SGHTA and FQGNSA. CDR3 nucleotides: TGTGCCAGCAGCCCGTCTCCAGTCTCTGGGGCCAACGTCCTGACTTTC. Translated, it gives CASSPSPVSGANVLTF.

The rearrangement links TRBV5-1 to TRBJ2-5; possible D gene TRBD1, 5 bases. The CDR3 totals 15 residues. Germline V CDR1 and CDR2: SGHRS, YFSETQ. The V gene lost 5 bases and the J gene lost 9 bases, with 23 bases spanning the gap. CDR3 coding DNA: TGCGCCAGCAGTCGGTCTTCTGGGGCTGAGCTGGCCCAGTACTTC. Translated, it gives CASSRSSGAELAQYF.

The CDR3 DNA is TGCGCCAGCAGCCCACTTGCGGGACAGGGAAATAACTATGGCTACACCTTC. This gives the protein CASSPLAGQGNNYGYTF. The chain couples TRBV5-1 to TRBJ1-2; 9 positions match TRBD1. The V and J ends lost 4 bases and 1 base, in that order; junction bases with no gene match: 11. Germline values: CDR1 SGHRS, CDR2 YFSETQ. This CDR3 spans 17 amino acids.

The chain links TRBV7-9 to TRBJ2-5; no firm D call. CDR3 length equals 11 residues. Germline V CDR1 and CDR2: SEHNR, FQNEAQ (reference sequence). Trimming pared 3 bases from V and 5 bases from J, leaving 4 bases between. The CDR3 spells CASSFSETQYF. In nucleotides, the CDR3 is TGTGCCAGCAGCTTCTCGGAGACCCAGTACTTC.

The DNA of the CDR3 is TGTGCCAGCAGTGAAAATGGCCCCGGGACTTTGTTACGGGCTGAAGCTTTCTTT. This translates into CASSENGPGTLLRAEAFF. This rearrangement joins TRBV2 to TRBJ1-1; the D gene is possibly TRBD1 (5 bases). Trimming pared 2 bases from V and 6 bases from J, leaving 25 bases between. This CDR3 has 18 amino acids. CDR1 SNHLY and CDR2 FYNNEI come from the germline V gene.